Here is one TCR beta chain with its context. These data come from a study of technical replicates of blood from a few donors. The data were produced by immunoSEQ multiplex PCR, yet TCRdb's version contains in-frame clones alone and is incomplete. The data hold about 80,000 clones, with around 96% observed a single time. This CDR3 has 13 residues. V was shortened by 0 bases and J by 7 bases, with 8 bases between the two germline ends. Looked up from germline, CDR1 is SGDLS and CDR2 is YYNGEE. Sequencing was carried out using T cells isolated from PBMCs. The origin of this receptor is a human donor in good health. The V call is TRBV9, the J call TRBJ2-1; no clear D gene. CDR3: CASSVGLRNEQFF. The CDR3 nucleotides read TGTGCCAGCAGCGTAGGATTGAGGAATGAGCAGTTCTTC.